This T cell receptor (beta chain) derives from a study of T-cell reconstitution after alpha-beta-depleted transplantation in children. This clonotype was observed a few times. CDR3 size: 16 residues. Trimming left V 3 bases short and J 0 bases short, with 11 bases between. Germline V gives CDR1 KGHDR, CDR2 SFDVKD. Molecular barcoding with unique molecular identifiers was used for the TCRbeta library. TCRdb processed the PCR reads anew with MiXCR; each CDR3 protein has one entry. The sample records about 540,000 distinct CDR3 sequences, roughly 18% being singletons. The input for sequencing was PBMCs from the stem cell graft donor, taken from the stem cell graft. The clonotype was recovered from a human donor who donated a stem cell graft to a child with acute lymphoblastic leukemia. This chain joins TRBV24-1 and TRBJ2-1; D is possibly TRBD2 (5 bases). The CDR3 coding sequence is TGTGCCACCAGTGATCCGGACTCAGGCTCCTACAATGAGCAGTTCTTC. Protein sequence: CATSDPDSGSYNEQFF.